Listed here is a single T cell receptor (beta chain). Its antigen is undetermined. CDR1 and CDR2 from the germline V gene are MGHDK and SYGVNS. Deletions cut 5 bases from V and 8 bases from J, with 12 bases between. The CDR3 sequence is 13 residues long. The entry originates in a study of blood T cells in healthy people across ages. The overall study: Template switching recovered approximately one barcoded beta molecule for every two T cells. Whole-study findings and limits: A conclusive naive versus antigen-experienced comparison was prevented by the unsorted PBMCs. Aged donors had fewer naive CD4+ cells and lower diversity than long-lived donors.

Next came a second PCR, run for about 7 to 12 cycles, which used a sample-barcoded 5' primer along with a J-beta primer mix. All samples yielded 3 million or more CDR3-containing paired-end reads. TCRdb redid the calling of the 5' RACE reads with MiXCR, one entry per CDR3 protein. The table lists about 1.8 million distinct CDR3 sequences, roughly 49% of them singletons, with approximately 2.1% in the top ten. Sequencing input: blood. The TCR originated in a woman aged 40-49 years in good health. The genes are TRBV25-1 and TRBJ1-4; D is undetermined. CDR3 DNA: TGTGCCAGCAGTAATCTTTCCCGGGAAAAACTGTTTTTT. It yields the protein CASSNLSREKLFF.